One sample yielded the 22 T cell receptor beta chains listed below, sequenced in a study of sequential checkpoint blockade in melanoma. The data were produced by immunoSEQ multiplex PCR, yet TCRdb's version contains in-frame clones alone and is incomplete. The table includes 15,000 to 20,000 clones, 77% detected once. As to treatment: randomized to nivolumab then ipilimumab (arm A) or the reverse (arm B). The sample in question was CD8+ T cells sorted from blood (inferred from file names), obtained from a patient given nivolumab and ipilimumab in sequence. Receptors were obtained from a human donor with melanoma.

This clone showed up just a few times. Sequence at one end of the junction differs from germline and may be a read error. The chain carries TRBV6-6 and TRBJ2-2; TRBD2 matches 9 bases. Germline V gene data show CDR1 as MNHNY and CDR2 as SVGAGI (reference sequence). This CDR3 is built from 16 residues. CDR3 loop: CASSYLASGNAGELFF. The CDR3 coding sequence is TGTGCCAGCAGTTACCTGGCTAGCGGGAACGCCGGGGAGCTGTTTTTT.

The rearrangement joins TRBV5-1 to TRBJ2-7; 7 bases map to TRBD1. CDR1 SGHRS and CDR2 YFSETQ come from the germline V gene. The CDR3 totals 14 residues. V shed 0 bases, J shed 2 bases, and the junction held 2 bases outside the gene matches. The CDR3 bases are TGCGCCAGCAGCTTGGGACAGGGTCCCTACGAGCAGTACTTC. It codes for CASSLGQGPYEQYF.

The chain joins TRBV6-6 to TRBJ2-5; no definite D call. The J call may not be correct, given that the DNA end is closer to TRBJ2-7. In germline, CDR1 is MNHNY, CDR2 SVGAGI (reference sequence). The CDR3 is 13 amino acids. The DNA for the CDR3 is TGTGCCAGCAGTTACTCGATGTCCTACGAGCAGTACTTC. Amino acid sequence: CASSYSMSYEQYF.

The J gene is TRBJ1-6, the V gene TRBV15, with TRBD1 matching over 9 bases. V lost 4 bases, J lost 6 bases, and 7 bases stayed unmatched. From germline, CDR1 is LNHNV and CDR2 YYDKDF (reference sequence). This CDR3 region has 16 residues. The CDR3: CATSTRDRALNSPLHF. The DNA for the CDR3 is TGTGCCACCAGCACTAGGGACAGGGCCCTTAATTCACCCCTCCACTTT.

The gene calls are TRBV5-1 and TRBJ1-3, with no clear D. The CDR3 spans 16 residues. The germline V gene has CDR1 SGHRS and CDR2 YFSETQ. V dropped 0 bases and J dropped 0 bases, with 10 bases sitting between them. CDR3 sequence (DNA): TGCGCCAGCAGCTTGGATGGCTTCCCCTCTGGAAACACCATATATTTT. Amino acid sequence: CASSLDGFPSGNTIYF. Using reference TRBV5-1 and TRBJ1-3 for the parts outside the CDR3, the full variable domain is KAGVTQTPRYLIKTRGQQVTLSCSPISGHRSVSWYQQTPGQGLQFLFEYFSETQRNKGNFPGRFSGRQFSNSRSEMNVSTLELGDSALYLCASSLDGFPSGNTIYFGEGSWLTVV.

V and J are TRBV9 and TRBJ2-5; D perhaps matches TRBD2 (5 bases). Germline CDR1 SGDLS, CDR2 YYNGEE. The CDR3 loop spans 13 amino acids. With 3 bases removed from V and 1 base from J, the gap between germline ends came to 7 bases. Written as DNA, the CDR3 is TGTGCCAGCAGCGCGGGATCCCAAGAGACCCAGTACTTC. Protein sequence: CASSAGSQETQYF.

The chain carries TRBV11-2 and TRBJ2-7; TRBD2 aligns across 14 bases. This CDR3 is 15 amino acids long. The germline V gene has CDR1 SGHAT and CDR2 FQNNGV. Trimming at V came to 1 base and at J to 9 bases, leaving 5 bases not matched to a gene. The CDR3 region is CASSLGGTSGSVQYF. CDR3 DNA sequence: TGTGCCAGCAGCTTAGGGGGGACTAGCGGGAGCGTGCAGTACTTC.

The rearrangement uses TRBV6-1 and TRBJ2-1; 13 positions match TRBD2. The CDR3 runs 15 residues. From germline, CDR1 is MNHNS and CDR2 SASEGT. After removal of 6 bases from V and 7 bases from J, the junction contained 6 bases not matched to a gene. CDR3 nucleotides: TGTGCCAGCAGCGGACTAGCGGGGGAGAATAATGAGCAGTTCTTC. This codes for CASSGLAGENNEQFF.

This clone came up a few times. The V call is TRBV7-9, the J call TRBJ1-3, with D possibly TRBD1 on 5 matching bases. The CDR3 length is 13 residues. V was shortened by 5 bases and J by 10 bases, with 15 bases between the two germline ends. Germline CDR1 is SEHNR and CDR2 is FQNEAQ (reference sequence). CDR3 residues: CASSPNRGDTIYF. CDR3 DNA: TGTGCCAGCAGCCCTAACCGGGGGGATACCATATATTTT.

The V call is TRBV5-6, the J call TRBJ2-7; 9 bases agree with TRBD2. V was pared by 3 bases and J by 0 bases, with 7 bases of the junction left unmatched. Looked up from germline, CDR1 is SGHDT and CDR2 is YYEEEE. CDR3 length: 16 residues. Written as DNA, the CDR3 is TGTGCCAGCAGCTCACGCGGGGGGGGGAACTCCTACGAGCAGTACTTC. Translated, it gives CASSSRGGGNSYEQYF.

The chain couples TRBV9 to TRBJ2-2; 7 bases line up with TRBD2. CDR3 length: 15 amino acids. V lost 5 bases, J lost 3 bases, and 7 bases stayed unmatched. Germline loops: CDR1 SGDLS, CDR2 YYNGEE. The CDR3 protein is CASRTRDYDTGELFF. The CDR3 DNA follows: TGTGCCAGCAGAACACGGGACTACGACACCGGGGAGCTGTTTTTT.

V usage is TRBV19 and J usage is TRBJ2-7; 7 bases map to TRBD2. Germline trimming cut 5 bases from V and 2 bases from J; bases unmatched to any gene: 12. The CDR3 contains 16 residues. Germline assignment: CDR1 LNHDA and CDR2 SQIVND (reference sequence). This CDR3 is CASSGGDRGFTYEQYF. DNA of the CDR3: TGTGCCAGTAGTGGGGGGGATCGGGGGTTCACCTACGAGCAGTACTTC.

The rearrangement links TRBV7-8 to TRBJ2-2; D not resolved. The V gene lost 5 bases and the J gene lost 6 bases, with 10 bases spanning the gap. The germline CDR1 and CDR2 sequences are SGHVS and FQNEAQ. This CDR3 has 13 residues. The CDR3 spells CASSPSGSGELFF. CDR3 sequence (DNA): TGTGCCAGCAGCCCGTCAGGTTCCGGGGAGCTGTTTTTT.

V and J are TRBV4-1 and TRBJ2-7, with D possibly TRBD2 on 6 matching bases. Trimming shortened V by 3 bases and J by 5 bases, and 11 bases separated the two germline ends. The CDR3 runs to 13 residues. Germline V gives CDR1 MGHRA, CDR2 YSYEKL. The CDR3 loop is CASSQGGHNEQYF. The CDR3 DNA reads as TGCGCCAGCAGCCAGGGAGGACACAACGAGCAGTACTTC.

The chain uses TRBV7-8 and TRBJ2-5; 8 bases fit TRBD2. The CDR3 contains 15 residues. J lost 2 bases, V lost 4 bases, and 6 bases had no gene match. The germline V gene encodes CDR1 SGHVS and CDR2 FQNEAQ. The CDR3 DNA is TGTGCCAGCAGCTACTTAGCGGGAACACAAGAGACCCAGTACTTC. Its translation is CASSYLAGTQETQYF.

This chain links TRBV2 with TRBJ2-1, with 12 bases identical to TRBD1. Trimming took 7 bases from V and 0 from J; bases not matched to a gene: 10. CDR3 size: 18 residues. Germline lookup yields CDR1 SNHLY and CDR2 FYNNEI. DNA of the CDR3: TGTGCCAGCATCCCGGGACAGGGGGCTTCGAGCTCCTACAATGAGCAGTTCTTC. Its protein is CASIPGQGASSSYNEQFF.

The chain employs TRBV5-6 and TRBJ2-5; D perhaps matches TRBD2 (5 bases). The CDR3 totals 19 residues. The V gene lost 2 bases and the J gene lost 2 bases, with 25 bases spanning the gap. Germline V CDR1 and CDR2: SGHDT, YYEEEE. CDR3 region: CASSFSGEDEGLEQETQYF. The CDR3 coding sequence is TGTGCCAGCAGCTTTTCGGGCGAAGACGAGGGTCTCGAACAAGAGACCCAGTACTTC. The full variable domain, rest sourced from reference TRBV5-6 and TRBJ2-5, is DAGVTQSPTHLIKTRGQQVTLRCSPKSGHDTVSWYQQALGQGPQFIFQYYEEEERQRGNFPDRFSGHQFPNYSSELNVNALLLGDSALYLCASSFSGEDEGLEQETQYFGPGTRLLVL.

This sequence joins TRBV6-1 and TRBJ1-1; maybe TRBD1 (6 bases). This CDR3 has 15 residues. CDR1 is MNHNS and CDR2 is SASEGT in the germline V gene. Trimming cost V 5 bases and J 1 base, with 14 bases left between them. This CDR3 reads CASSLRQATNTEAFF. The CDR3 coding sequence is TGTGCCAGCAGTTTACGACAGGCCACGAACACTGAAGCTTTCTTT.

This clone showed up just a few times. This chain connects TRBV30 to TRBJ2-1; possible D gene TRBD1, 6 bases. CDR3 length equals 14 residues. Trimming pared 2 bases from V and 5 bases from J, leaving 13 bases between. Germline V gives CDR1 GTSNPN, CDR2 SVGIG (reference sequence). The CDR3 loop is CAWSYGGGNNEQFF. CDR3 coding DNA: TGTGCCTGGAGTTATGGGGGCGGAAACAATGAGCAGTTCTTC.

This clone was counted only a few times. CDR3 sequence: CASGLGPGNEQYF. The CDR3, as DNA: TGTGCTAGTGGTTTGGGACCAGGGAACGAGCAGTACTTC. The chain combines TRBV12-5 with TRBJ2-7; TRBD1 might be the D (5 bases). The length of the CDR3 is 13 residues. V lost 1 base to trimming and J lost 5 bases, with 9 bases between them. Germline V gene lookup returns CDR1 LGHNT and CDR2 FRNRAP.

The chain combines TRBV7-9 with TRBJ2-5; the D gene is possibly TRBD1 (5 bases). In germline, CDR1 is SEHNR, CDR2 FQNEAQ (reference sequence). The V and J ends lost 2 bases and 4 bases respectively, with 11 bases between them. The CDR3 spans 14 residues. This CDR3 reads CASSLLQGRETQYF. CDR3 in DNA: TGTGCCAGCAGCTTACTCCAGGGTCGAGAGACCCAGTACTTC.

This clone was detected a few times. The chain carries TRBV7-9 and TRBJ1-3; TRBD1 matches 7 bases. J lost 4 bases, V lost 2 bases, and 2 bases had no gene match. Germline CDR1 SEHNR, CDR2 FQNEAQ (reference sequence). The CDR3 has 14 residues. Written as DNA, the CDR3 is TGTGCCAGCAGCTTAACAGGGGAGGGAAACACCATATATTTT. Translating it yields CASSLTGEGNTIYF.